This T cell receptor (beta chain) was documented in a study of CD8 T cells in Susac syndrome. When the RNA was reverse transcribed, random hexamers were used with an input of about 0.5 to 1 ug. One entry per CDR3 protein results from TCRdb running MiXCR on the immunoSEQ multiplex PCR reads. The data show 150,000 to 180,000 distinct CDR3 sequences, 95% to 96% seen once. CDR3 length: 13 amino acids. Per the germline V gene, CDR1 is LGHNA and CDR2 is YNFKEQ. V was shortened by 1 base and J by 7 bases, with 8 bases between the two germline ends. This TCR derives from a human donor with multiple sclerosis. Material: CD8+ T cells from PBMCs. The rearrangement links TRBV4-2 to TRBJ2-1; maybe TRBD1 (5 bases). Here the CDR3 reads CASSQVQGNEQFF. Written as DNA, the CDR3 is TGTGCCAGCAGCCAAGTCCAGGGTAATGAGCAGTTCTTC.